This is a list of T cell receptor beta chains from one sample in a study of T cell repertoires in cytomegalovirus infection. The antigens for these receptors are not known. TCRdb independently ran MiXCR on the reads; one entry per CDR3 protein. Here the sample spans some 920,000 distinct CDR3 sequences, approximately 31% being singletons. The material sequenced was cultured CD8+ T cells from PBMCs, taken from culture after CMV antigen stimulation. Receptors originate from a human donor in good health (CMV status not recorded). Some clones in this sample may be carry-over from other donors' samples. CDR3s include the opening cysteine and the closing phenylalanine or tryptophan.

J gene	V gene	CDR3 protein
TRBJ1-3	TRBV6-6	CASSYEGTGGMSGNTIYF
TRBJ1-6	TRBV11-2	CASSLVPGSSPLHF
TRBJ2-2	TRBV7-9	CASSSFPDRVDTGELFF
TRBJ2-3	TRBV7-9	CASSSRGGSTSTDTQYF
TRBJ1-1	TRBV7-6	CAILDRARGAFF
TRBJ2-7	TRBV10-3	CAINPGTLDEQYF
TRBJ2-7	TRBV5-1	CASSLSERGREQYF
TRBJ2-3	TRBV15	CATSSDYSGSSTDTQYF
TRBJ2-3	TRBV27	CASSLEASGASTDTQYF
TRBJ1-6	TRBV7-8	CASTTGTVTNSPLHF
TRBJ2-3	TRBV9	CASSVGAFGRSTDTQYF
TRBJ2-6	TRBV28	CASRVNSGANVLTF
TRBJ2-3	TRBV7-2	CPSSRPHLGADTQYF
TRBJ1-1	TRBV12-3/TRBV12-4	CASSLDLHTFNGNTEAFF
TRBJ2-2	TRBV7-8	CASRISGTLYTGELFF
TRBJ2-1	TRBV19	CASSVSGNHHNEQFF
TRBJ2-5	TRBV19	CASSMGRGLFDQYF
TRBJ1-5	TRBV2	CASSGDGGFRSNQPQHF
TRBJ2-1	TRBV7-8	CASSDGLAGVGEQFF
TRBJ1-2	TRBV7-6	CASSLGAGGAGGYTF
TRBJ1-2	TRBV27	CASSKGGMYYGYTF
TRBJ2-7	TRBV20-1	CSATGTSAVYSYEQYF
TRBJ2-1	TRBV20-1	CSASGSNEQFF
TRBJ1-4	TRBV4-3	CASSQDTSDEKLFF
TRBJ2-3	TRBV7-9	CASSLGPTDATDTQYF
TRBJ2-7	TRBV10-2	CASSESGGYEQYF
TRBJ2-2	TRBV19	CASARWTDTPGELFF
TRBJ1-2	TRBV12-3/TRBV12-4	CASSLSAGEVYGYTF
TRBJ1-2	TRBV9	CASTPRAGRDTF
TRBJ1-1	TRBV9	CASSSTGLGDTEAFF
TRBJ2-5	TRBV20-1	CSATPLAGPLGTQYF
TRBJ2-2	TRBV27	CASHSGGAPGELFF
TRBJ2-1	TRBV20-1	CSAPRGASYNEQFF
TRBJ2-7	TRBV12-3/TRBV12-4	CASSLALGREQYF
TRBJ1-3	TRBV5-6	CASSFGQRRGNTIYF
TRBJ2-7	TRBV12-3/TRBV12-4	CASSLIGTGNPRVYEQYF
TRBJ1-6	TRBV4-2	CASSQATRAPLHF
TRBJ1-4	TRBV7-9	CASSSWGEIEKLFF
TRBJ1-1	TRBV12-3/TRBV12-4	CASSYPERAVNTEAFF
TRBJ2-1	TRBV7-8	CASSLALDRQGFF
TRBJ2-2	TRBV7-9	CASSSFSGNTGELFF
TRBJ2-1	TRBV15	CATSIPSSYNEQFF
TRBJ2-5	TRBV7-9	CASSSVGSLETQYF
TRBJ2-7	TRBV4-1	CASSQDGGLAGEDYEQYF
TRBJ2-1	TRBV28	CASSLLDERLVYNEQFF